The 3 T cell receptor beta chains presented below share a single source sample, sequenced in a study of cytomegalovirus exposure and HLA in healthy donors. 60 Vbeta and 13 Jbeta primers were used in PCR. Here immunoSEQ multiplex PCR was the method, and the copy in TCRdb shows in-frame clones only, minus some. The table shows about 190,000 clones, with 75% to 90% occurring only once. The specimen was PBMCs. The receptors derive from a man aged 25 to 40 in good health and CMV-seronegative.

The count of this clone is one. The gene calls are TRBV2 and TRBJ2-6, with D maybe TRBD1 (5 bases). This CDR3 has 19 residues. The germline V and J ends were trimmed by 5 bases and 0 bases, with 20 bases remaining between them. In germline, CDR1 is SNHLY, CDR2 FYNNEI. The CDR3 DNA follows: TGTGCCAGCAGTCAAGACAGCTCCCTCAGGTTCTCTGGGGCCAACGTCCTGACTTTC. This codes for CASSQDSSLRFSGANVLTF.

The chain employs TRBV7-8 and TRBJ2-7; TRBD1 is a possible D gene (6 bases). This CDR3 spans 14 amino acids. Trimming left V 2 bases short and J 5 bases short, with 13 bases between. Germline loops: CDR1 SGHVS, CDR2 FQNEAQ. The CDR3 loop is CASSLTRGRNEQYF. CDR3 in DNA: TGTGCCAGCAGCTTAACCAGGGGACGGAACGAGCAGTACTTC.

This rearrangement joins TRBV27 to TRBJ2-2; TRBD2 agrees at 11 bases. The length of the CDR3 is 19 residues. Germline V lookup: CDR1 MNHEY, CDR2 SMNVEV (reference sequence). V was clipped by 5 bases and J by 6 bases; unmatched bases: 17. The chain's CDR3 is CASSAKLAGAMSFSGELFF. The CDR3 DNA reads as TGTGCCAGCAGTGCCAAACTAGCGGGAGCCATGTCTTTCTCCGGGGAGCTGTTTTTT.